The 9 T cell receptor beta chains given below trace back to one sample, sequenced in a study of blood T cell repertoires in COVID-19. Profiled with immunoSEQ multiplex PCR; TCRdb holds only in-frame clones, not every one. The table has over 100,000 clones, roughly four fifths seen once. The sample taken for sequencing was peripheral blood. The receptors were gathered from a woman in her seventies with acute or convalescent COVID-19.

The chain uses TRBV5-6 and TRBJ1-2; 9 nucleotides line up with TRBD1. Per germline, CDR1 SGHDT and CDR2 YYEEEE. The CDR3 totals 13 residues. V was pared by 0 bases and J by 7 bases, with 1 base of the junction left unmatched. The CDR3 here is CASSLVDRGGYTF. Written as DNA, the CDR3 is TGTGCCAGCAGCTTGGTGGACAGGGGTGGCTACACCTTC.

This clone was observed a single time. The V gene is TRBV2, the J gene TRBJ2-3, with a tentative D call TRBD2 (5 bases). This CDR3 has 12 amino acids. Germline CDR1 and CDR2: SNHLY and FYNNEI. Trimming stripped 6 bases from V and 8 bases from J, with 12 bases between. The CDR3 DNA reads TGTGCCAGCAGGGACTCGCTCGGTACGCAGTATTTT. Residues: CASRDSLGTQYF.

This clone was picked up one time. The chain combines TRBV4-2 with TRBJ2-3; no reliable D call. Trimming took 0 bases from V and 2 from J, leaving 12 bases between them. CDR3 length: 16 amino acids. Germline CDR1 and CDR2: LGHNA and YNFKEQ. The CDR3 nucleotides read TGTGCCAGCAGCCAAGATACCAGTCCGCTCACAGATACGCAGTATTTT. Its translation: CASSQDTSPLTDTQYF.

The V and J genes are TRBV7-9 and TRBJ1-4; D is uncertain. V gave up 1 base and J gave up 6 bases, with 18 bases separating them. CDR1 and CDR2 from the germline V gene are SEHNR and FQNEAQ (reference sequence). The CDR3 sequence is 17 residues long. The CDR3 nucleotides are TGTGCCAGCAGCTTAGTTAGCACGTCTTACGCAGATGAAAAACTGTTTTTT. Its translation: CASSLVSTSYADEKLFF.

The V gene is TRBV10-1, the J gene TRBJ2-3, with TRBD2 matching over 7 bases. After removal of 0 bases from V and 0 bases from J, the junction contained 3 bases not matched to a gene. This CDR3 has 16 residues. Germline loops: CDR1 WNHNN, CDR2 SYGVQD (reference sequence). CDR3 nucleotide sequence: TGCGCCAGCAGTGAGTCCTGGCGGGGGAGCACAGATACGCAGTATTTT. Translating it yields CASSESWRGSTDTQYF.

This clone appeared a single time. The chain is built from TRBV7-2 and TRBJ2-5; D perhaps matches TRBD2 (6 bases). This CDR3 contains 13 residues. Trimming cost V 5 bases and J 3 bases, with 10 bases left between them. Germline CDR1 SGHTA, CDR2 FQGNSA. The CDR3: CASSPPSEETQYF. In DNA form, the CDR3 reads TGTGCCAGCAGCCCCCCTAGCGAAGAGACCCAGTACTTC.

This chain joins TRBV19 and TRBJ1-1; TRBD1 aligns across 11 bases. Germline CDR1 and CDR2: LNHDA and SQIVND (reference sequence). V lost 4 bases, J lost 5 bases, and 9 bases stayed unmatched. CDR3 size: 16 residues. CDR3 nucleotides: TGTGCCAGTAGTACTTGGACAGGGGGCTATGGGACTGAAGCTTTCTTT. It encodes CASSTWTGGYGTEAFF.

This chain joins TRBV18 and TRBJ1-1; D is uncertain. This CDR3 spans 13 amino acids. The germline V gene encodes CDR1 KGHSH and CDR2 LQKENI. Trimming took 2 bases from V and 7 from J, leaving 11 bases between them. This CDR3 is CASSPEAVGEAFF. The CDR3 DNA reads TGTGCCAGCTCACCAGAAGCCGTCGGTGAAGCTTTCTTT.

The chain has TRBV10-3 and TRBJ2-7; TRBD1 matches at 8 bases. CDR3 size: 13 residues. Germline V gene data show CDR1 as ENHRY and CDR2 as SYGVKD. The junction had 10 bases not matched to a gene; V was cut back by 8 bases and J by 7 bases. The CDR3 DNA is TGTGCCATCTCAGGGGGCGGCCAAGGGGAGCAGTACGTC. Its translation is CAISGGGQGEQYV.